This T cell receptor (beta chain) was identified in a study of T cell changes during pregnancy in multiple sclerosis. Trimming took off 0 bases at V and 1 base at J, with 4 bases between the two ends. Germline loops: CDR1 SGHRS, CDR2 YFSETQ. This CDR3 region has 13 residues. Clones were read by immunoSEQ multiplex PCR, and TCRdb kept only the in-frame ones, dropping some. The sample has about 96,000 clones, approximately 92% seen once. This sequence was found in a female donor with multiple sclerosis, enrolled in a pregnancy study. The J gene is TRBJ1-1, the V gene TRBV5-1; no reliable D call. Sequences were derived from peripheral blood, sampled in the first trimester of pregnancy. CDR3 amino acids: CASSLVRNTEAFF. In DNA, the CDR3 is TGCGCCAGCAGCTTGGTCAGGAACACTGAAGCTTTCTTT.